These 17 T cell receptor beta chains were sequenced from one sample in a study of blood T cell repertoires in COVID-19 (dated by TCRdb to about 2020). Preparation of the library involved the immunoSEQ multiplex PCR assay. TCRdb mirrors the immuneACCESS table, restricted to in-frame sequences. Some clones are absent from its copies; in checked studies, under half trace to an unresolved V gene, and the reason for the others is unknown. The table for this sample lists a few hundred thousand clones; approximately 77% of them were counted only once. Approximately 3.8% of the sample is held by the ten biggest clonotypes. Sequencing was done on a sample of peripheral blood. The receptors derive from a woman aged 80 or over with acute or convalescent COVID-19.

The chain links TRBV9 to TRBJ1-2; D remains ambiguous. Trimming shortened V by 0 bases and J by 8 bases, and 11 bases separated the two germline ends. Looked up from germline, CDR1 is SGDLS and CDR2 is YYNGEE. The CDR3 runs to 13 residues. The CDR3 sequence is CASSVGGLRGYTF. The CDR3 bases are TGTGCCAGCAGCGTAGGCGGCCTGAGGGGCTACACCTTC.

The chain is built from TRBV19 and TRBJ1-1; D is perhaps TRBD1 (6 bases). Trimming removed 5 bases from V and 3 bases from J, with 13 bases in between. The CDR3 consists of 14 residues. Germline-derived CDR1 and CDR2 are LNHDA and SQIVND (reference sequence). DNA for the CDR3: TGTGCCAGTAGTTTACAGGGCCTGCACACTGAAGCTTTCTTT. This sequence encodes CASSLQGLHTEAFF.

This clone came up a few times. CDR3 nucleotides: TGTGCCAGCAGCCCGAGAACAACTAGCGGGGGGATATACGAGCAGTACTTC. Residues: CASSPRTTSGGIYEQYF. The V gene is TRBV3-1 (or the pseudogene TRBV3-2), the J gene TRBJ2-7; 12 positions agree with TRBD2. The germline gives CDR1 LGHDT, CDR2 YNNKEL (reference sequence). The CDR3 is 17 residues long. Trimming took 4 bases from V and 4 from J; bases not matched to a gene: 11.

The gene calls are TRBV5-1 and TRBJ1-6, with D tentatively TRBD1 (5 bases). Germline CDR1 SGHRS, CDR2 YFSETQ. The V end lost 4 bases, the J end lost 10 bases, and 21 bases lay between the germline ends. The CDR3 has 16 amino acids. As DNA, the CDR3 is TGCGCCAGCAGCCCTGGGGGGACCGGGAAATGGTCACCCCTCCACTTT. Translating gives CASSPGGTGKWSPLHF.

The genes are TRBV5-1 and TRBJ1-1; 7 bases map to TRBD1. The CDR3 is 15 residues long. The trim removed 3 bases at V and 5 bases at J, leaving 10 bases unmatched. CDR1 and CDR2 (germline): SGHRS, YFSETQ. The CDR3 loop reads CASSSRDRAKTEAFF. DNA of the CDR3: TGCGCCAGCAGCTCGAGGGACAGAGCAAAAACTGAAGCTTTCTTT. The full variable domain, completed using reference TRBV5-1 and TRBJ1-1, is KAGVTQTPRYLIKTRGQQVTLSCSPISGHRSVSWYQQTPGQGLQFLFEYFSETQRNKGNFPGRFSGRQFSNSRSEMNVSTLELGDSALYLCASSSRDRAKTEAFFGQGTRLTVV.

J is TRBJ2-2 and V is TRBV15; 7 bases are a match to TRBD1. The germline CDR1 and CDR2 sequences are LNHNV and YYDKDF (reference sequence). CDR3 size: 16 residues. J was trimmed by 4 bases and V by 1 base; bases with no gene match: 6. The CDR3 here is CATSRGLQGITGELFF. CDR3 DNA: TGTGCCACCAGCAGAGGACTACAGGGGATCACCGGGGAGCTGTTTTTT. The variable domain in full, completed from reference TRBV15 and TRBJ2-2, reads DAMVIQNPRYQVTQFGKPVTLSCSQTLNHNVMYWYQQKSSQAPKLLFHYYDKDFNNEADTPDNFQSRRPNTSFCFLDIRSPGLGDTAMYLCATSRGLQGITGELFFGEGSRLTVL.

The chain couples TRBV9 to TRBJ2-3, with TRBD2 matching 11 bases. This CDR3 comprises 15 residues. The J segment lost 5 bases and the V segment lost 1 base, leaving 3 bases of the junction unmatched. Germline CDR1 and CDR2: SGDLS and YYNGEE. CDR3 nucleotide sequence: TGTGCCAGCAGCGTACTAGCGGGGGGCCGAGATACGCAGTATTTT. This sequence encodes CASSVLAGGRDTQYF.

The chain couples TRBV7-2 to TRBJ1-1; D is perhaps TRBD1 (6 bases). The V and J ends lost 1 base and 4 bases respectively, with 10 bases between them. This CDR3 contains 14 residues. Germline-derived CDR1 and CDR2 are SGHTA and FQGNSA. CDR3 region: CASSLEGGSTEAFF. CDR3 in DNA: TGTGCCAGCAGCTTAGAAGGGGGTAGCACTGAAGCTTTCTTT. The full variable domain, with the rest looked up from reference TRBV7-2 and TRBJ1-1, is GAGVSQSPSNKVTEKGKDVELRCDPISGHTALYWYRQSLGQGLEFLIYFQGNSAPDKSGLPSDRFSAERTGGSVSTLTIQRTQQEDSAVYLCASSLEGGSTEAFFGQGTRLTVV.

A single count supports this clone. V is TRBV6-1 and J is TRBJ1-4; D is undetermined. The CDR3 loop spans 18 amino acids. Between the trimmed V and J ends, which lost 4 bases and 0 bases, there was a span of 18 bases. Germline V gene sequence: CDR1 MNHNS, CDR2 SASEGT. The DNA for the CDR3 is TGTGCCAGCAGTGGCCCGAGAGTCCCGGGTGCAACTAATGAAAAACTGTTTTTT. It yields the protein CASSGPRVPGATNEKLFF.

This clone is a singleton in its sample. The J gene is TRBJ2-6, the V gene TRBV7-2, with unresolved D. There are 15 residues in the CDR3. The V end lost 7 bases, the J end lost 0 bases, and 10 bases lay between the germline ends. The germline V gene has CDR1 SGHTA and CDR2 FQGNSA. The CDR3 loop reads CASTSVLSGANVLTF. CDR3 DNA: TGTGCCAGCACCTCAGTCCTCTCTGGGGCCAACGTCCTGACTTTC.

The chain employs TRBV5-1 and TRBJ2-3; weak D call: TRBD2 (5 bases). The germline gives CDR1 SGHRS, CDR2 YFSETQ. There are 12 residues in the CDR3. Trimming left V 2 bases short and J 6 bases short, with 7 bases between. The CDR3 nucleotides read TGCGCCAGCAGCTTTTCGGGGGATACGCAGTATTTT. Amino acid sequence: CASSFSGDTQYF.

The chain employs TRBV3-1 (or the pseudogene TRBV3-2) and TRBJ2-1; D is possibly TRBD1 (5 bases). CDR1 and CDR2 (germline): LGHDT, YNNKEL (reference sequence). V was pared by 4 bases and J by 0 bases, with 16 bases between. There are 17 residues in the CDR3. The CDR3 region is CASSLKIQVSSYNEQFF. CDR3 in DNA: TGTGCCAGCAGCCTCAAGATACAGGTTAGCTCCTACAATGAGCAGTTCTTC.

The V call is TRBV6-5, the J call TRBJ1-1; possibly TRBD1 for D (5 bases). This CDR3 is built from 15 residues. The V end was cut by 0 bases, the J end by 2 bases, with 10 bases between. Germline-derived CDR1 and CDR2 are MNHEY and SVGAGI. The DNA of the CDR3 is TGTGCCAGCAGTTACTCGATGCAGGGTAACACTGAAGCTTTCTTT. This gives the protein CASSYSMQGNTEAFF.

The V gene is TRBV5-6, the J gene TRBJ1-5; 8 positions agree with TRBD1. The germline V gene has CDR1 SGHDT and CDR2 YYEEEE. With 3 bases clipped from V and 7 bases from J, the junction kept 6 bases outside the gene matches. The CDR3 covers 14 residues. CDR3 coding DNA: TGTGCCAGCAGCTACGGACAGGGATGGCAGCCCCAGCATTTT. Encoded protein: CASSYGQGWQPQHF.

V gene TRBV5-4 combines with J gene TRBJ2-1; possible D gene TRBD1, 7 bases. Per the germline V gene, CDR1 is SGHNT and CDR2 is YYREEE (reference sequence). Trimming cost V 3 bases and J 5 bases, with 12 bases left between them. The CDR3 loop spans 14 amino acids. CDR3 sequence reads: CASSWGRGDNEQFF. The CDR3 coding sequence is TGTGCCAGCAGCTGGGGCAGGGGGGACAATGAGCAGTTCTTC.

The chain combines TRBV5-1 with TRBJ2-1; 8 bases match TRBD1. The V and J ends lost 4 bases and 3 bases, in that order; junction bases with no gene match: 6. The CDR3 has 15 residues. The germline gives CDR1 SGHRS, CDR2 YFSETQ. The CDR3: CASSIDRGDYNEQFF. Here the CDR3 DNA reads TGCGCCAGCAGCATCGACAGGGGAGACTACAATGAGCAGTTCTTC.

The V and J genes are TRBV11-3 and TRBJ1-6; 8 bases match TRBD1. Losses at the gene ends were 5 bases for V and 5 bases for J; bases not matched to a gene: 5. The germline V gene has CDR1 SGHNT and CDR2 YENEEA. This CDR3 comprises 15 residues. Written as DNA, the CDR3 is TGTGCCAGCAGCGACGGACAGGGACATAATTCACCCCTCCACTTT. It translates to CASSDGQGHNSPLHF.